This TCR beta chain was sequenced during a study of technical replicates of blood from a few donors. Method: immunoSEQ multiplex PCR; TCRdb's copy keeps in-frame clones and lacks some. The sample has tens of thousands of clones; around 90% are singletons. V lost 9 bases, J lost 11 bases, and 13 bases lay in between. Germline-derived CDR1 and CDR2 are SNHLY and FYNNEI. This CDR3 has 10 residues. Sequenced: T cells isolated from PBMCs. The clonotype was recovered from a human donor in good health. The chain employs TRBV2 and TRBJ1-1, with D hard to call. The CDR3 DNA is TGTGCCAGTGGGGAGGATTTGGCTTTCTTT. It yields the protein CASGEDLAFF.